This entry is about one T cell receptor beta chain. This sample is part of a study of blood T cell repertoires in COVID-19. On the study more broadly: Researchers got acute and convalescent COVID-19 samples from the United States, Italy and Spain. In each case, the material was cDNA or gDNA derived from T cells, B-cell-depleted T cells, or PBMCs.

Per the germline V gene, CDR1 is MNHEY and CDR2 is SVGAGI. The CDR3 spans 14 residues. V shed 2 bases and J 5 bases; nucleotides not matched to a gene: 4. Original data processing: Researchers report that nucleated cell counts were estimated from reference gene primer amplification. Profiled with immunoSEQ multiplex PCR; TCRdb holds only in-frame clones, not every one. That table is the source of V, J and clone size, and D and trimming were worked out from the DNA. In the table there are 150,000 to 250,000 clones, around 94% of which are singletons. A Seattle source enrolled patients during active infection and followed them longitudinally.

This receptor was obtained from a young man with COVID-19, enrolled during active disease. The sample taken for sequencing was peripheral blood. V and J are TRBV6-5 and TRBJ1-1, with 8 positions matching TRBD1. CDR3 coding DNA: TGTGCCAGCAGTTACGGACAGGGTGTTACTGAAGCTTTCTTT. Its translation: CASSYGQGVTEAFF.